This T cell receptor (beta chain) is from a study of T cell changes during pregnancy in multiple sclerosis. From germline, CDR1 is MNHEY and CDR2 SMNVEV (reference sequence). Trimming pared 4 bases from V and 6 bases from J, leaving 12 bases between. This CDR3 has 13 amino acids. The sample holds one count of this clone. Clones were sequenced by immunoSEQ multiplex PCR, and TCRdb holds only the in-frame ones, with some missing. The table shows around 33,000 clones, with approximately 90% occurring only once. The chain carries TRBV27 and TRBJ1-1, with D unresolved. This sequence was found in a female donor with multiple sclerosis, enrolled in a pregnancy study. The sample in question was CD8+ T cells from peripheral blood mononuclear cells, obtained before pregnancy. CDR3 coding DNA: TGTGCCAGCAGTTCCGGGCCGAGGGCTGAAGCTTTCTTT. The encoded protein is CASSSGPRAEAFF.